This TCR beta chain was identified in a study of CXCR3-negative and CXCR3-positive naive CD8 T cells. UMI labels and 5' RACE were used to prepare the TRB cDNA libraries. For each CDR3 protein, TCRdb gives one entry from its re-call of the 5' RACE reads, without DNA. This sample contains 75,000 to 100,000 distinct CDR3 sequences. Study outcomes and limitations: Hydrophobicity of TRB CDR3s was greater in CXCR3-positive naive cells than in CXCR3-negative naive cells. TRBV-TRBJ usage was alike in naive CXCR3-negative and CXCR3-positive cells but differed in memory cells. The authors found comparable surface CD5 between naive subsets and inferred TCR strength from TRB CDR3 properties.

Regarding this clonotype: The target antigen is unknown.

Per germline, CDR1 SGHTA and CDR2 FQGNSA. CDR3 length: 15 amino acids. J is TRBJ1-4 and V is TRBV7-2. The sequenced sample was naive CXCR3- CD8+ T cells from blood. The subset was: CD45RO-CCR7+CD27+CD95- naive CD8+ T cells lacking CXCR3 (TNR3-). This clonotype was sampled from a human donor in good health. Some clones in this sample may be carry-over from other donors' samples. CDR3 region: CASSFTGATNEKLFF.